Presented here are 20 T cell receptor beta chains from one specimen sequenced in a study of control samples from healthy donors and cancer patients. Measured with immunoSEQ multiplex PCR; TCRdb has only the in-frame clones, and not every one. The sample yields 89,000 or so clones, about 89% seen once. The sample taken for sequencing was blood. These receptors were taken from a man in his fifties or sixties in good health.

This chain joins TRBV18 and TRBJ2-5; 9 bases are shared with TRBD1. The CDR3 has 16 residues. Losses at the gene ends were 3 bases for V and 4 bases for J; bases not matched to a gene: 9. Germline-derived CDR1 and CDR2 are KGHSH and LQKENI. The CDR3 here is CASSPVTGGLRETQYF. The CDR3 DNA reads TGTGCCAGCTCACCGGTAACAGGGGGCTTGAGAGAGACCCAGTACTTC.

The J gene is TRBJ2-2, the V gene TRBV2, with TRBD1 matching over 8 bases. J gave up 7 bases and V 4 bases, and 5 bases lay outside the gene matches. This CDR3 is built from 14 residues. CDR1 is SNHLY and CDR2 is FYNNEI in the germline V gene. The CDR3 DNA is TGTGCCAGCAGTGGACAGGGGTGGGACGGGGAGCTGTTTTTT. Protein product: CASSGQGWDGELFF.

The CDR3 region is CASSPPRDKGFAEAFF. The CDR3 bases are TGTGCCAGCTCACCACCAAGGGATAAGGGTTTCGCTGAAGCTTTCTTT. J is TRBJ1-1 and V is TRBV18; no reliable D call. Germline CDR1 is KGHSH and CDR2 is LQKENI. The V gene lost 0 bases and the J gene lost 6 bases, with 17 bases spanning the gap. The CDR3 sequence is 16 residues long.

V gene TRBV5-4 combines with J gene TRBJ2-5, with 10 bases identical to TRBD2. V was pared by 5 bases and J by 5 bases, with 6 bases of the junction left unmatched. Germline V lookup: CDR1 SGHNT, CDR2 YYREEE (reference sequence). This CDR3 has 14 residues. The DNA for the CDR3 is TGTGCCAGCAGGGCTAGCGGGGGAGTGGAGACCCAGTACTTC. Protein product: CASRASGGVETQYF.

The chain couples TRBV11-3 to TRBJ2-3; D remains ambiguous. The CDR3 sequence is 13 residues long. Trimming pared 3 bases from V and 2 bases from J, leaving 6 bases between. In germline, CDR1 is SGHNT, CDR2 YENEEA. The CDR3 DNA follows: TGTGCCAGCAGCTTGGGGTCCACAGATACGCAGTATTTT. This translates into CASSLGSTDTQYF.

On this clone: One junction end disagrees with the germline gene, perhaps due to a read error. The chain joins TRBV12-3 or TRBV12-4 to TRBJ1-1; a weak D match, TRBD1 (5 bases). CDR3 size: 13 residues. The CDR3 loop reads CASRGRRNAEAFF. As DNA, the CDR3 is TGTGCCAGCAGGGGGCGAAGGAACGCTGAAGCTTTCTTT.

The chain joins TRBV7-2 to TRBJ1-5, with 7 bases matching TRBD1. V lost 4 bases to trimming and J lost 7 bases; unmatched junction nucleotides: 7. The length of the CDR3 is 14 residues. Germline assignment: CDR1 SGHTA and CDR2 FQGNSA. Written as DNA, the CDR3 is TGTGCCAGCAGCTCGACAGGGATGGAGCAGCCCCAGCATTTT. Translated: CASSSTGMEQPQHF.

A word on this clone: The same CDR3 is also encoded by other DNA sequences in this sample. V and J are TRBV28 and TRBJ2-1, with 9 positions matching TRBD2. After removal of 1 base from V and 9 bases from J, the junction contained 7 bases not matched to a gene. CDR1 is MDHEN, CDR2 SYDVKM, per germline. The CDR3 runs to 15 residues. The CDR3 DNA reads as TGTGCCAGCAGTTTATTCGGACTAGCGCTCAGTGAGCAGTTCTTC. It codes for CASSLFGLALSEQFF.

The rearrangement links TRBV3-1 (or the pseudogene TRBV3-2) to TRBJ2-5, with 9 bases identical to TRBD1. CDR1 and CDR2 (germline): LGHDT, YNNKEL (reference sequence). Trimming cost V 0 bases and J 7 bases; bases outside gene matches: 9. The CDR3 consists of 16 residues. The CDR3 loop is CASSQDTGGPTGTQYF. For the CDR3, the DNA is TGTGCCAGCAGCCAAGATACAGGGGGCCCCACGGGGACCCAGTACTTC.

The chain combines TRBV6-2 or TRBV6-3 with TRBJ1-1; 9 bases are a match to TRBD1. J lost 3 bases, V lost 2 bases, and 7 bases had no gene match. CDR3 length: 16 amino acids. Germline V CDR1 and CDR2: MNHEY, SVGEGT. In DNA, the CDR3 is TGTGCCAGCAGTTACATTGTCCGACAGGGGGACACTGAAGCTTTCTTT. This codes for CASSYIVRQGDTEAFF.

The chain combines TRBV4-3 with TRBJ1-2; D is ambiguous. The germline V gene has CDR1 LGHNA and CDR2 YSLEER. V was shortened by 1 base and J by 5 bases, with 8 bases between the two germline ends. CDR3 length: 13 amino acids. The CDR3 nucleotides are TGCGCCAGCAGCCAAGGCCAGTTTTATGGCTACACCTTC. It translates to CASSQGQFYGYTF.

This clone has only a few counts. The V gene is TRBV5-8, the J gene TRBJ2-2, with unresolved D. The CDR3 is 15 amino acids. Per germline, CDR1 SGHTS and CDR2 YDEGEE. Trimming cost V 7 bases and J 5 bases, with 18 bases left between them. In DNA, the CDR3 is TGTGCCAGCGCGGCGAGACGTTTTCTGACCGGGGAGCTGTTTTTT. Protein: CASAARRFLTGELFF.

The J gene is TRBJ1-1, the V gene TRBV5-4; D uncertain. This CDR3 spans 14 amino acids. The germline V gene has CDR1 SGHNT and CDR2 YYREEE (reference sequence). Trimming took off 5 bases at V and 4 bases at J, with 15 bases between the two ends. The DNA for the CDR3 is TGTGCCAGCAGACCACGGGTTGGAGGCACTGAAGCTTTCTTT. This translates into CASRPRVGGTEAFF. Full variable domain (outside the CDR3, taken from reference TRBV5-4 and TRBJ1-1): ETGVTQSPTHLIKTRGQQVTLRCSSQSGHNTVSWYQQALGQGPQFIFQYYREEENGRGNFPPRFSGLQFPNYSSELNVNALELDDSALYLCASRPRVGGTEAFFGQGTRLTVV.

The rearrangement links TRBV19 to TRBJ2-4; TRBD2 matches at 8 bases. CDR1 is LNHDA and CDR2 is SQIVND in the germline V gene (reference sequence). This CDR3 is 16 amino acids long. J lost 6 bases, V lost 5 bases, and 12 bases had no gene match. The CDR3 DNA reads TGTGCCAGTAGTCCGGGACTAGGTCGAACCGGAAACATTCAGTACTTC. It codes for CASSPGLGRTGNIQYF.

J is TRBJ2-3 and V is TRBV24-1; the match to TRBD2 covers 8 bases. The CDR3 is 17 amino acids. Germline assignment: CDR1 KGHDR and CDR2 SFDVKD. Germline trimming cut 3 bases from V and 2 bases from J; bases unmatched to any gene: 9. CDR3 in DNA: TGTGCCACCAGTGATCCTACTGGCGGGGGGTTCACAGATACGCAGTATTTT. It is translated as CATSDPTGGGFTDTQYF.

The V and J genes are TRBV2 and TRBJ2-3; D may be TRBD2 (6 bases). Germline CDR1 reads SNHLY; CDR2 reads FYNNEI. This CDR3 region has 16 residues. V dropped 3 bases and J dropped 2 bases, with 15 bases sitting between them. The CDR3 protein is CASSDSGRDPTDTQYF. The CDR3 nucleotides are TGTGCCAGCAGTGATAGTGGGCGGGATCCCACAGATACGCAGTATTTT.

The genes are TRBV19 and TRBJ1-1, with 7 bases aligning to TRBD1. This CDR3 region has 16 residues. In germline, CDR1 is LNHDA, CDR2 SQIVND (reference sequence). Trimming at V came to 6 bases and at J to 1 base, leaving 11 bases not matched to a gene. The CDR3 nucleotides are TGTGCCAGTAGCCCCCGACAGGGTCCCGGGAACACTGAAGCTTTCTTT. Its protein product is CASSPRQGPGNTEAFF.

This clone was seen once. The chain employs TRBV7-2 and TRBJ2-3; 7 nucleotides align to TRBD1. Unmatched junction bases numbered 7, after V lost 5 bases and J lost 5 bases. The CDR3 spans 14 residues. Germline assignment: CDR1 SGHTA and CDR2 FQGNSA. The CDR3 sequence: CASSLDRVGDTQYF. Written as DNA, the CDR3 is TGTGCCAGCAGCCTCGACAGGGTGGGAGATACGCAGTATTTT.

The chain carries TRBV6-5 and TRBJ2-1, with a weak D call TRBD1 (6 bases). Germline V lookup: CDR1 MNHEY, CDR2 SVGAGI. The CDR3 extends over 15 amino acids. Trimming took off 6 bases at V and 1 base at J, with 13 bases between the two ends. The CDR3: CASSPARGSYNEQFF. The CDR3 DNA sequence: TGTGCCAGCAGCCCCGCCAGGGGTTCCTACAATGAGCAGTTCTTC.

The CDR3 protein is CASTPVLLYF. The CDR3 coding sequence is TGTGCCAGCACCCCGGTTCTACTGTACTTC. The chain carries TRBV7-3 and TRBJ2-5; no clear D gene. Trimming left V 7 bases short and J 13 bases short, with 13 bases between. The CDR3 is 10 residues long. Germline CDR1 and CDR2: SGHTA and FQGTGA.